This T cell receptor (beta chain) is drawn from a study of OX40 agonist ivuxolimab in advanced cancers. Study-wide background: Ivuxolimab, an antibody acting as an agonist of OX40 (CD134), was used to treat patients. Three patients showed partial responses: one hepatocellular carcinoma and two cutaneous melanoma cases.

The CDR3 spans 16 residues. V was clipped by 5 bases and J by 3 bases, with 18 bases between them. The germline V gene has CDR1 SNHLY and CDR2 FYNNEI. Data came from immunoSEQ multiplex PCR; TCRdb stores just in-frame clones and leaves some out. Here the sample spans around 50,000 clones, roughly 80% being singletons. The sample consisted of CD4+ or CD8+ T cells sorted from blood, taken in a trial of the OX40 agonist ivuxolimab. This receptor was identified in an adult with an advanced solid tumor such as melanoma, head and neck, liver or kidney cancer. The genes are TRBV2 and TRBJ2-3; a weak D match, TRBD1 (6 bases). The CDR3 coding sequence is TGTGCCAGCAGTTATGGAATAGGGGGAGAGACAGATACGCAGTATTTT. Translated, it gives CASSYGIGGETDTQYF.